These 18 T cell receptor beta chains were sequenced from one sample in a study of cytomegalovirus exposure and HLA in healthy donors. The primer mix had 60 Vbeta and 13 Jbeta primers. Using immunoSEQ multiplex PCR, the repertoire was profiled, and TCRdb retains in-frame clones only, with some absent. The data hold 95,000 to 150,000 clones, with around 80% observed a single time. The sequencing input was PBMCs. These receptors were taken from a man between 50 and 59 years old in good health and CMV-seronegative.

J is TRBJ2-7 and V is TRBV7-2, with 7 bases aligning to TRBD1. J was trimmed by 1 base and V by 1 base; bases with no gene match: 1. Per germline, CDR1 SGHTA and CDR2 FQGNSA. CDR3 length: 14 residues. The CDR3 reads CASSLVGQSYEQYF. The CDR3 DNA reads as TGTGCCAGCAGCTTAGTGGGACAGTCCTACGAGCAGTACTTC.

The rearrangement joins TRBV4-3 to TRBJ1-1, with a weak D call TRBD1 (6 bases). Germline V gives CDR1 LGHNA, CDR2 YSLEER. The length of the CDR3 is 14 residues. V was trimmed by 4 bases and J by 2 bases, leaving 11 bases between them. The CDR3 loop reads CASSLARGNTEAFF. For the CDR3, the DNA is TGCGCCAGCAGCCTTGCCAGGGGAAACACTGAAGCTTTCTTT.

This clone came up once. The chain employs TRBV6-6 and TRBJ1-1; 10 bases agree with TRBD1. The CDR3 extends over 16 amino acids. Germline CDR1 MNHNY, CDR2 SVGAGI (reference sequence). J was trimmed by 5 bases and V by 7 bases; bases with no gene match: 13. The DNA of the CDR3 is TGTGCCAGCAAGGCCGGGACAGGGGCGAAAGGGACTGAAGCTTTCTTT. Residues: CASKAGTGAKGTEAFF.

J is TRBJ2-7 and V is TRBV21-1; the table's D call, TRBD2, was not checked against the DNA. TRBV21-1 is a pseudogene. The CDR3 runs 18 residues. The CDR3 nucleotides read TGTGCCAGCAGCACCCAGACAGGGGCTTCTAGCGGGGTATACGAGCAGTACTTC. Its protein is CASSTQTGASSGVYEQYF.

The chain recombines TRBV28 with TRBJ2-4, with 10 bases matching TRBD1. V lost 6 bases and J lost 6; bases outside the gene matches: 11. The CDR3 extends over 16 amino acids. Looked up from germline, CDR1 is MDHEN and CDR2 is SYDVKM. The CDR3 nucleotides are TGTGCCAGCAGCCCTATTGGGACAGGGGTTAGAAACATTCAGTACTTC. It encodes CASSPIGTGVRNIQYF.

The V call is TRBV13, the J call TRBJ2-5; 7 bases match TRBD1. From germline, CDR1 is PRHDT and CDR2 FYEKMQ (reference sequence). The CDR3 spans 14 residues. V lost 5 bases to trimming and J lost 5 bases; unmatched junction nucleotides: 8. The CDR3 bases are TGTGCCAGCAGCCACAGGACAGGATCGGAGACCCAGTACTTC. It translates to CASSHRTGSETQYF. Complete variable domain (other parts from reference TRBV13 and TRBJ2-5): AAGVIQSPRHLIKEKRETATLKCYPIPRHDTVYWYQQGPGQDPQFLISFYEKMQSDKGSIPDRFSAQQFSDYHSELNMSSLELGDSALYFCASSHRTGSETQYFGPGTRLLVL.

The rearrangement joins TRBV19 to TRBJ2-7; D is unclear. The V and J ends lost 5 bases and 0 bases respectively, with 14 bases between them. The CDR3 is 15 amino acids. Germline V CDR1 and CDR2: LNHDA, SQIVND (reference sequence). In nucleotides, the CDR3 is TGTGCCAGTAGTCCCCCAGGCAGGCCCTCCTACGAGCAGTACTTC. Translation: CASSPPGRPSYEQYF.

The chain recombines TRBV28 with TRBJ1-5; no firm D call. Trimming pared 5 bases from V and 2 bases from J, leaving 19 bases between. This CDR3 comprises 17 residues. Germline V gene lookup returns CDR1 MDHEN and CDR2 SYDVKM. CDR3 sequence (DNA): TGTGCCAGCAGTGGGAGCCGGGCCACACATGGCAATCAGCCCCAGCATTTT. Protein: CASSGSRATHGNQPQHF.

The V call is TRBV4-1, the J call TRBJ2-7; 9 positions agree with TRBD1. The ends lost 0 bases at V and 3 bases at J; junction bases unmatched: 9. CDR3 size: 17 residues. CDR1 and CDR2 from the germline V gene are MGHRA and YSYEKL. The CDR3 loop reads CASSQDAGGQGIYEQYF. The CDR3, as DNA: TGCGCCAGCAGCCAAGACGCCGGGGGACAGGGTATCTACGAGCAGTACTTC.

The chain uses TRBV5-1 and TRBJ1-1; 8 bases line up with TRBD1. CDR1 and CDR2 (germline): SGHRS, YFSETQ. The junction had 9 bases not matched to a gene; V was cut back by 0 bases and J by 5 bases. The CDR3 runs to 16 residues. The CDR3 protein is CASSLGPGGARTEAFF. CDR3 coding DNA: TGCGCCAGCAGCTTGGGGCCAGGGGGCGCAAGGACTGAAGCTTTCTTT. Using reference TRBV5-1 and TRBJ1-1 for the parts outside the CDR3, the full variable domain is KAGVTQTPRYLIKTRGQQVTLSCSPISGHRSVSWYQQTPGQGLQFLFEYFSETQRNKGNFPGRFSGRQFSNSRSEMNVSTLELGDSALYLCASSLGPGGARTEAFFGQGTRLTVV.

The CDR3 loop is CAWSLQGVDQPQHF. The CDR3 DNA reads TGTGCCTGGAGTTTACAGGGGGTGGATCAGCCCCAGCATTTT. The chain has TRBV30 and TRBJ1-5, with 8 bases identical to TRBD1. The CDR3 spans 14 residues. After removal of 2 bases from V and 5 bases from J, the junction contained 5 bases not matched to a gene. CDR1 is GTSNPN, CDR2 SVGIG, per germline (reference sequence).

The chain is built from TRBV9 and TRBJ2-1, with 9 nucleotides matching TRBD2. The CDR3 is 16 residues long. The trim removed 3 bases at V and 2 bases at J, leaving 6 bases unmatched. The germline gives CDR1 SGDLS, CDR2 YYNGEE. CDR3 amino acids: CASSALIAGAYNEQFF. In nucleotides, the CDR3 is TGTGCCAGCAGCGCCTTAATAGCGGGAGCCTACAATGAGCAGTTCTTC.

The chain links TRBV5-1 to TRBJ1-2; no clear D gene. V lost 2 bases and J 5 bases, leaving 10 bases between the germline ends. This CDR3 spans 13 amino acids. Germline V gene sequence: CDR1 SGHRS, CDR2 YFSETQ. CDR3 coding DNA: TGCGCCAGCAGCTTAGGCCAGGTATATGGCTACACCTTC. This gives the protein CASSLGQVYGYTF.

This rearrangement joins TRBV5-4 to TRBJ2-7; 8 bases match TRBD1. Trimming cost V 4 bases and J 4 bases; bases outside gene matches: 13. CDR1 is SGHNT, CDR2 YYREEE, per germline (reference sequence). The CDR3 covers 16 residues. Written as DNA, the CDR3 is TGTGCCAGCAGCCGCTATGGACAGGGAGAAAAGTACGAGCAGTACTTC. This gives the protein CASSRYGQGEKYEQYF.

This clone turned up a few times. In nucleotides, the CDR3 is TGTGCCAGCAGCGTAGCTACAGCGGCCAGCTCCTACAATGAGCAGTTCTTC. Its translation is CASSVATAASSYNEQFF. The chain combines TRBV9 with TRBJ2-1, with D perhaps matching TRBD2 (5 bases). The CDR3 extends over 17 amino acids. Germline CDR1 and CDR2: SGDLS and YYNGEE. V shed 0 bases and J shed 0 bases, with 13 bases lying between them.

The V and J genes are TRBV28 and TRBJ2-2, with 8 bases aligning to TRBD1. Germline values: CDR1 MDHEN, CDR2 SYDVKM. This CDR3 has 18 amino acids. V gave up 5 bases and J gave up 4 bases; unmatched junction bases: 15. CDR3 in DNA: TGTGCCAGCAGTCTTACATCAGGGGGCGTCAGGTCCACCGGGGAGCTGTTTTTT. Its protein is CASSLTSGGVRSTGELFF.

J is TRBJ1-6 and V is TRBV7-2; weak D call: TRBD1 (5 bases). The V end lost 3 bases, the J end lost 7 bases, and 19 bases lay between the germline ends. Germline CDR1 and CDR2: SGHTA and FQGNSA. The CDR3 length is 17 residues. The CDR3 region is CASSFLGGIGLNSPLHF. In DNA, the CDR3 is TGTGCCAGCAGCTTTCTGGGGGGTATAGGGTTAAATTCACCCCTCCACTTT.

This chain joins TRBV9 and TRBJ1-1; a weak D match, TRBD1 (6 bases). Trimming pared 0 bases from V and 0 bases from J, leaving 9 bases between. Germline values: CDR1 SGDLS, CDR2 YYNGEE. The CDR3 covers 15 residues. The CDR3 loop is CASSVADRMNTEAFF. The CDR3 bases are TGTGCCAGCAGCGTAGCGGACAGAATGAACACTGAAGCTTTCTTT.